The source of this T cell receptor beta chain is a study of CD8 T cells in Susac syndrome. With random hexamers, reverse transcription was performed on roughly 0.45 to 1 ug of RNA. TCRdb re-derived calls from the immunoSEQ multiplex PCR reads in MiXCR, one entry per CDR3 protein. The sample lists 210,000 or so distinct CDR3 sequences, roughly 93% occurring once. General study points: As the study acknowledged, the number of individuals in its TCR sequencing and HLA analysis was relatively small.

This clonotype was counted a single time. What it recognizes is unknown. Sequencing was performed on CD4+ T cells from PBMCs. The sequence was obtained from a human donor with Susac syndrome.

The CDR3 protein is CASSQVAANSPLHF. The CDR3 nucleotides read TGTGCCAGCAGCCAAGTAGCCGCTAATTCACCCCTCCACTTT. The gene calls are TRBV14 and TRBJ1-6; no clear D. CDR1 and CDR2 (germline): SGHDN, FVKESK. This CDR3 spans 14 amino acids. Trimming removed 1 base at V and 6 bases at J, with 7 bases between. Full variable domain (rest looked up from reference TRBV14 and TRBJ1-6): EAGVTQFPSHSVIEKGQTVTLRCDPISGHDNLYWYRRVMGKEIKFLLHFVKESKQDESGMPNNRFLAERTGGTYSTLKVQPAELEDSGVYFCASSQVAANSPLHFGNGTRLTVT.